These T cell receptor beta chains were read from a single sample in a study of blood T cell repertoires in COVID-19. Clones were read by immunoSEQ multiplex PCR, and TCRdb kept only the in-frame ones, dropping some. The sample includes more than 85,000 clones, 90% to 95% seen only once; the top ten take more than 0.85%. The material sequenced was peripheral blood. The origin of the receptors is a man in his fifties or sixties with acute or convalescent COVID-19. Both conserved end residues are part of each CDR3. Fields, in order: J gene, V gene, CDR3 protein.

TRBJ1-1	TRBV6-6	CASTDRGVGGAFF
TRBJ1-5	TRBV18	CASSPNGIGNQPQHF
TRBJ1-2	TRBV13	CASSYSPGTGGYGYTF
TRBJ2-7	TRBV27	CAIPKGGGNYEQYF
TRBJ1-2	TRBV20-1	CSAGGSNGYTF
TRBJ1-3	TRBV7-8	CASSLGLVSSGNTIYF
TRBJ2-1	TRBV19	CASSMGLAYNEQFF
TRBJ1-1	TRBV27	CASRYRGSTEAFF
TRBJ2-7	TRBV19	CASSPRGSGGRSPYEQYF
TRBJ2-7	TRBV11-2	CASSLAAGFGYEQYF
TRBJ2-3	TRBV11-2	CASSPLGGTQYF
TRBJ1-3	TRBV14	CASSQDLGSGTIYF
TRBJ2-1	TRBV11-3	CASSLEQGWHEQFF
TRBJ1-6	TRBV3-1/TRBV3-2	CASSLVSSYNSPLHF
TRBJ2-1	TRBV12-3/TRBV12-4	CAACRGEQFF
TRBJ2-3	TRBV9	CASSVGLGRADTQYF
TRBJ2-2	TRBV28	CASSSFDRGNTGELFF
TRBJ1-6	TRBV11-2	CASSLGGTGNSPLHF
TRBJ2-3	TRBV9	CANRGRDSTDTQYF
TRBJ1-2	TRBV13	CASSLGQAYYGYTF
TRBJ2-2	TRBV6-4	CASSPTSANTGELFF
TRBJ1-5	TRBV2	CASSELATPQHF
TRBJ2-2	TRBV3-1/TRBV3-2	CASSQDLSGSYTGELFF
TRBJ1-1	TRBV6-5	CAAVGGLNTEAFF
TRBJ2-2	TRBV7-9	CASSHGQGVTGELFF
TRBJ1-4	TRBV28	CASKPAPGQGRVKLFF
TRBJ2-1	TRBV9	CASSPLTGYPNEQFF
TRBJ1-1	TRBV6-6	CASRPTDMNTEAFF
TRBJ1-2	TRBV29-1	CSVSQGGGYTF
TRBJ2-1	TRBV9	CASSAHSGTGLGEQFF